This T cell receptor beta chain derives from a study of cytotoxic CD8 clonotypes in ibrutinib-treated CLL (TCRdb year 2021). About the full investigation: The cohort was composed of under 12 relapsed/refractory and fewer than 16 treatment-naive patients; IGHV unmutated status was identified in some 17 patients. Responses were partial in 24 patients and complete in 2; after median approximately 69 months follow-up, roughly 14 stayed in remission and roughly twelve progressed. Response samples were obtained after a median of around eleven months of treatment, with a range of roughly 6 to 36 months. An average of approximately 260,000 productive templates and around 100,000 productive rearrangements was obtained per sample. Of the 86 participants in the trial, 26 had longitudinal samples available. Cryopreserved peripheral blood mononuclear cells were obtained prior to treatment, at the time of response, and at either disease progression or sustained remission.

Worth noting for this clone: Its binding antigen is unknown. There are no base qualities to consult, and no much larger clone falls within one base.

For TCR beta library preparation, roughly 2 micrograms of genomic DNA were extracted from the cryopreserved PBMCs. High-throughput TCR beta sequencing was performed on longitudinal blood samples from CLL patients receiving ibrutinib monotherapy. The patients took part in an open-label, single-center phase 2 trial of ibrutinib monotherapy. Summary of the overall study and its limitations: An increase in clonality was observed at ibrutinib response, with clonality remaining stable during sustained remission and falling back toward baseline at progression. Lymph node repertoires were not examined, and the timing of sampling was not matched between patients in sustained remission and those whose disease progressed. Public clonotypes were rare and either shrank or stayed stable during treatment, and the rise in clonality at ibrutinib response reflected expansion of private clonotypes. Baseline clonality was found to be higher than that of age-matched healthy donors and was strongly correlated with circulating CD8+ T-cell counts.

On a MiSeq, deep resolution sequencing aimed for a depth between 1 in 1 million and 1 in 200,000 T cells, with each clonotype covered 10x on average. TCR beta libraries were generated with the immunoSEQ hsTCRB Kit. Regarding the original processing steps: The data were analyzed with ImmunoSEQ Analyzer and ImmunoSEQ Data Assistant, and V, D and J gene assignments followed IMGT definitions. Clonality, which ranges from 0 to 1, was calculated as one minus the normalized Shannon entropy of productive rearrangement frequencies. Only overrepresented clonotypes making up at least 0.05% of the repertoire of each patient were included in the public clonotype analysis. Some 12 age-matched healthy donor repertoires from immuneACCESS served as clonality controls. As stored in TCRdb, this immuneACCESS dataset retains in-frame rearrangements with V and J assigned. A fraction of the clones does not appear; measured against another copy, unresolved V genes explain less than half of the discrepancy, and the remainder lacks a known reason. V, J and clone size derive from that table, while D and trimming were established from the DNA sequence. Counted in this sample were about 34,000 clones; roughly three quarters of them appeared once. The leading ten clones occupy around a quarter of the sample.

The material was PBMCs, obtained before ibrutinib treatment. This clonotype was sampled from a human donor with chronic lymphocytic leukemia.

The bases read TGTGCCAGCCGCCGGAACTCGGATACGCAGTATTTT. Protein translation: CASRRNSDTQYF. The sequence is built from TRBV5-4 and TRBJ2-3; no D gene call is confident. Taken from cysteine to phenylalanine, the CDR3 has 12 residues. The sequence is cut down to CDR3 DNA, 36 bases in frame from base 1. At the junction V is shortened by 7 bases and J by 6 bases, with 12 bases in between. The germline V gene (reference sequence) sets CDR1 to SGHNT and CDR2 to YYREEE.